These 27 T cell receptor beta chains were all obtained from the same sample, sequenced in a study of STAT3 mutations in large granular lymphocyte leukemia. The study's findings and limits: In T-cell large granular lymphocyte leukemia, about half of patients showed multiple immunodominant subclonotypes.

Using immunoSEQ multiplex PCR, the repertoire was profiled, and TCRdb retains in-frame clones only, with some absent. Among tens of thousands of clones listed, around 88% were seen once. Their target antigens are unknown. The sequenced sample consisted of peripheral blood mononuclear cells. These receptors were collected from a man between 60 and 70 years old with T-cell large granular lymphocyte leukemia. Some clones in this sample may be carry-over from other donors' samples.

This sequence joins TRBV28 and TRBJ1-2; no clear D. The germline V gene has CDR1 MDHEN and CDR2 SYDVKM. V lost 11 bases to trimming and J lost 1 base, with 26 bases between them. CDR3 size: 17 residues. The CDR3 loop reads CAGTHMQGLRGNYGYTF. CDR3 DNA: TGTGCCGGCACTCACATGCAAGGGCTACGGGGTAACTATGGCTACACCTTC.

This chain links TRBV18 with TRBJ2-3; tentatively, D is TRBD1 (7 bases). The CDR3 sequence is 17 residues long. Germline lookup yields CDR1 KGHSH and CDR2 LQKENI. V was cut by 2 bases and J by 2 bases, with 17 bases left in between. For the CDR3, the DNA is TGTGCCAGCTCACCAGTTGCGGGACAGATACTCACAGATACGCAGTATTTT. Translated: CASSPVAGQILTDTQYF.

The chain has TRBV5-1 and TRBJ2-7, with 11 bases aligning to TRBD2. Per the germline V gene, CDR1 is SGHRS and CDR2 is YFSETQ. Losses at the gene ends were 7 bases for V and 3 bases for J; bases not matched to a gene: 27. The CDR3 length is 21 residues. CDR3 protein: CASPRQRGQLGLAERYYEQYF. CDR3 coding DNA: TGCGCCAGCCCCCGACAGAGGGGGCAGCTGGGACTAGCGGAACGATACTACGAGCAGTACTTC.

The V gene is TRBV10-3, the J gene TRBJ2-6, with 8 bases fitting TRBD1. V gave up 3 bases and J gave up 13 bases; unmatched junction bases: 8. Per the germline V gene, CDR1 is ENHRY and CDR2 is SYGVKD. The CDR3 runs 14 residues. This CDR3 reads CAISDGQGAEVLTF. The CDR3 nucleotides are TGTGCCATCAGTGATGGGCAGGGGGCCGAGGTCCTGACTTTC.

The rearrangement links TRBV5-1 to TRBJ2-7, with 12 bases aligning to TRBD1. The CDR3 length is 15 residues. The J segment lost 5 bases and the V segment lost 2 bases, leaving 5 bases of the junction unmatched. Germline lookup yields CDR1 SGHRS and CDR2 YFSETQ. The CDR3 is CASSFVGTGGDEQYF. CDR3 DNA: TGCGCCAGCAGCTTCGTAGGGACAGGGGGCGACGAGCAGTACTTC. Full variable domain (missing parts from reference TRBV5-1 and TRBJ2-7): KAGVTQTPRYLIKTRGQQVTLSCSPISGHRSVSWYQQTPGQGLQFLFEYFSETQRNKGNFPGRFSGRQFSNSRSEMNVSTLELGDSALYLCASSFVGTGGDEQYFGPGTRLTVT.

The CDR3 here is CASSLGGLADYTDTQYF. The CDR3 bases are TGCGCCAGCAGCTTGGGGGGACTAGCGGACTACACAGATACGCAGTATTTT. This chain joins TRBV5-1 and TRBJ2-3; 11 nucleotides line up with TRBD2. Germline loops: CDR1 SGHRS, CDR2 YFSETQ. The J segment lost 2 bases and the V segment lost 0 bases, leaving 5 bases of the junction unmatched. This CDR3 has 17 amino acids.

This clone was seen only once. V usage is TRBV5-6 and J usage is TRBJ1-5; 7 nucleotides match TRBD1. The germline gives CDR1 SGHDT, CDR2 YYEEEE. Losses at the gene ends were 3 bases for V and 2 bases for J; bases not matched to a gene: 8. The CDR3 contains 16 residues. The DNA of the CDR3 is TGTGCCAGCAGCTGGGGGGGTGGGACAGGCAATCAGCCCCAGCATTTT. Protein product: CASSWGGGTGNQPQHF.

The chain uses TRBV18 and TRBJ2-5; the D gene is possibly TRBD1 (6 bases). This CDR3 is 12 amino acids long. Looked up from germline, CDR1 is KGHSH and CDR2 is LQKENI. V shed 3 bases and J shed 9 bases, with 11 bases lying between them. The CDR3 is CASSPTGEAQYF. CDR3 nucleotides: TGTGCCAGCTCACCGACAGGCGAGGCCCAGTACTTC.

The chain links TRBV5-1 to TRBJ2-5; maybe TRBD1 (5 bases). Trimming took 3 bases from V and 5 from J, leaving 20 bases between them. This CDR3 comprises 16 residues. Per germline, CDR1 SGHRS and CDR2 YFSETQ. The CDR3 DNA is TGCGCCAGCAGCTGGCAGGGAACCGGACCCACGGAGACCCAGTACTTC. Its protein is CASSWQGTGPTETQYF.

The rearrangement uses TRBV4-2 and TRBJ2-1; D might be TRBD1 (5 bases). This CDR3 has 13 amino acids. The germline V and J ends were trimmed by 0 bases and 6 bases, with 6 bases remaining between them. The germline V gene has CDR1 LGHNA and CDR2 YNFKEQ. The CDR3 DNA is TGTGCCAGCAGCCAAGAAAGGGGCAATGAGCAGTTCTTC. It yields the protein CASSQERGNEQFF.

The chain carries TRBV5-1 and TRBJ2-7; tentative D call: TRBD1 (6 bases). Deletions cut 4 bases from V and 0 bases from J, with 11 bases between. This CDR3 spans 14 amino acids. The germline CDR1 and CDR2 sequences are SGHRS and YFSETQ. The CDR3 here is CASSQRTASYEQYF. CDR3 in DNA: TGCGCCAGCAGCCAACGGACAGCCTCCTACGAGCAGTACTTC.

V gene TRBV7-2 combines with J gene TRBJ2-7; possibly TRBD2 for D (6 bases). The germline CDR1 and CDR2 sequences are SGHTA and FQGNSA. This CDR3 has 16 residues. Trimming stripped 4 bases from V and 3 bases from J, with 19 bases between. The CDR3 reads CASSSSRASAGYEQYF. The CDR3 nucleotides read TGTGCCAGCAGCTCCTCCCGGGCTAGCGCGGGCTACGAGCAGTACTTC.

The genes are TRBV19 and TRBJ1-2; 7 nucleotides line up with TRBD1. The CDR3 has 13 amino acids. The V gene end was trimmed by 7 bases and the J gene end by 4 bases; junction bases not matched to a gene: 6. CDR1 LNHDA and CDR2 SQIVND come from the germline V gene (reference sequence). CDR3 bases: TGTGCCAGTACCTCGACAGGGATCTATGGCTACACCTTC. It specifies CASTSTGIYGYTF.

This chain connects TRBV9 to TRBJ2-3; 11 nucleotides align to TRBD2. CDR1 is SGDLS and CDR2 is YYNGEE in the germline V gene. Unmatched junction bases numbered 13, after V lost 4 bases and J lost 0 bases. The CDR3 length is 19 residues. CDR3 region: CASSPSSRLAGPSTDTQYF. The CDR3 DNA reads TGTGCCAGCAGCCCCTCCTCCAGACTAGCGGGGCCTAGCACAGATACGCAGTATTTT.

The V call is TRBV10-2, the J call TRBJ1-1, with TRBD1 matching 9 bases. Germline CDR1 is WSHSY and CDR2 is SAAADI. CDR3 size: 14 residues. With 6 bases clipped from V and 1 base from J, the junction kept 3 bases outside the gene matches. The CDR3 loop reads CASSPTGGNTEAFF. The CDR3 nucleotides are TGCGCCAGCAGCCCGACAGGGGGGAACACTGAAGCTTTCTTT.

The CDR3 nucleotides are TGTGCCAGCAGCGGTGGGACAGCCTATAATTCACCCCTCCACTTT. It specifies CASSGGTAYNSPLHF. V and J are TRBV5-4 and TRBJ1-6; the match to TRBD1 covers 7 bases. V lost 4 bases to trimming and J lost 2 bases; unmatched junction nucleotides: 3. The CDR3 totals 15 residues. Germline values: CDR1 SGHNT, CDR2 YYREEE (reference sequence).

The J gene is TRBJ1-5, the V gene TRBV29-1; D gene unclear. The germline V gene has CDR1 SQVTM and CDR2 ANQGSEA. V shed 4 bases and J shed 2 bases, with 6 bases lying between them. The length of the CDR3 is 12 residues. DNA of the CDR3: TGCAGCGTTGCCGTGGGCAATCAGCCCCAGCATTTT. It is translated as CSVAVGNQPQHF.

The chain employs TRBV5-1 and TRBJ2-1; tentative D call: TRBD2 (5 bases). This CDR3 has 15 residues. Germline V lookup: CDR1 SGHRS, CDR2 YFSETQ. The V and J ends lost 0 bases and 5 bases respectively, with 12 bases between them. The CDR3 nucleotides are TGCGCCAGCAGCTTGGCCCGGGTCGGGAACAATGAGCAGTTCTTC. This translates into CASSLARVGNNEQFF.

V and J are TRBV7-6 and TRBJ2-7; 9 positions match TRBD2. CDR1 SGHVS and CDR2 FNYEAQ come from the germline V gene. V was clipped by 5 bases and J by 4 bases; unmatched bases: 6. The CDR3 runs 14 residues. CDR3 loop: CASSTSGRSYEQYF. In DNA, the CDR3 is TGTGCCAGCAGCACTAGCGGGCGGAGTTACGAGCAGTACTTC.

The chain uses TRBV30 and TRBJ1-1, with D maybe TRBD1 (5 bases). V lost 0 bases to trimming and J lost 5 bases, with 16 bases between them. The CDR3 has 15 residues. CDR1 and CDR2 (germline): GTSNPN, SVGIG (reference sequence). As DNA, the CDR3 is TGTGCCTGGAGTGTACTAGAGGGCGGGGGAACTGAAGCTTTCTTT. Its translation: CAWSVLEGGGTEAFF. Looking up the rest from reference TRBV30 and TRBJ1-1 gives the full variable domain: SQTIHQWPATLVQPVGSPLSLECTVEGTSNPNLYWYRQAAGRGLQLLFYSVGIGQISSEVPQNLSASRPQDRQFILSSKKLLLSDSGFYLCAWSVLEGGGTEAFFGQGTRLTVV.

The V gene is TRBV14, the J gene TRBJ2-3; TRBD2 matches 10 bases. V shed 3 bases and J 5 bases; nucleotides not matched to a gene: 11. The CDR3 has 17 residues. Germline CDR1 is SGHDN and CDR2 is FVKESK. CDR3 nucleotides: TGTGCCAGCAGCCACCAGCGGGAGGGCCTGTTGGGAGATACGCAGTATTTT. Protein: CASSHQREGLLGDTQYF.

This chain uses TRBV5-6 with TRBJ1-3; the D gene is possibly TRBD1 (6 bases). There are 16 residues in the CDR3. CDR1 is SGHDT, CDR2 YYEEEE, per germline. V lost 4 bases, J lost 3 bases, and 17 bases lay in between. The CDR3 sequence: CASSPETTGFGNTIYF. The CDR3 DNA reads as TGTGCCAGCAGCCCCGAAACGACAGGATTTGGAAACACCATATATTTT. Full variable domain (remainder filled in from reference TRBV5-6 and TRBJ1-3): DAGVTQSPTHLIKTRGQQVTLRCSPKSGHDTVSWYQQALGQGPQFIFQYYEEEERQRGNFPDRFSGHQFPNYSSELNVNALLLGDSALYLCASSPETTGFGNTIYFGEGSWLTVV.

The chain couples TRBV6-5 to TRBJ1-5, with D perhaps TRBD1 (6 bases). CDR1 and CDR2 from the germline V gene are MNHEY and SVGAGI. V lost 11 bases and J 4 bases, leaving 21 bases between the germline ends. The CDR3 loop spans 15 amino acids. CDR3 DNA: TGTGCCTCCTTTTCCCGACCAGGGGATAATCAGCCCCAGCATTTT. This codes for CASFSRPGDNQPQHF.

The chain recombines TRBV7-9 with TRBJ1-5; 7 nucleotides line up with TRBD1. Germline V lookup: CDR1 SEHNR, CDR2 FQNEAQ (reference sequence). Losses at the gene ends were 1 base for V and 5 bases for J; bases not matched to a gene: 2. The CDR3 length is 14 residues. CDR3 sequence reads: CASSLETGHQPQHF. The CDR3 DNA reads as TGTGCCAGCAGCTTAGAGACAGGGCATCAGCCCCAGCATTTT.

The count of this clone is one. The chain links TRBV9 to TRBJ1-1; weak D call: TRBD1 (6 bases). Germline lookup yields CDR1 SGDLS and CDR2 YYNGEE. V lost 6 bases, J lost 6 bases, and 21 bases lay in between. CDR3 length: 15 residues. CDR3 region: CASTALGAASSEAFF. The CDR3 DNA is TGTGCCAGCACCGCTTTGGGGGCCGCCTCTTCTGAAGCTTTCTTT.

This clone has a handful of counts. The identical CDR3 is also encoded by other nucleotide sequences in the sample. CDR3 sequence: CAWSVQGYGYTF. The CDR3, as DNA: TGTGCCTGGAGTGTACAGGGGTATGGCTACACCTTC. The rearrangement joins TRBV30 to TRBJ1-2, with 7 nucleotides matching TRBD1. J gave up 5 bases and V 0 bases, and 0 bases lay outside the gene matches. The CDR3 loop spans 12 amino acids. The germline gives CDR1 GTSNPN, CDR2 SVGIG (reference sequence).

This sequence joins TRBV27 and TRBJ2-7; no clear D. Trimming removed 3 bases at V and 0 bases at J, with 12 bases between. Germline V lookup: CDR1 MNHEY, CDR2 SMNVEV (reference sequence). This CDR3 has 15 residues. The CDR3 protein is CASSFSAASSYEQYF. CDR3 coding DNA: TGTGCCAGCAGTTTCTCGGCCGCTAGCTCCTACGAGCAGTACTTC.